The 32 T cell receptor beta chains in this list originate from one sample, sequenced in a study of response to subunit inactivated influenza vaccine. Each CDR3 protein is one row after TCRdb ran MiXCR on the RT-PCR reads. The sample has a few hundred thousand distinct CDR3 sequences; 9.5% to 13% are singletons. The source was PBMCs from blood, collected 45 days after vaccination. These receptor sequences come from a man between 45 and 60 years old who received an inactivated influenza vaccine.

This chain connects TRBV20-1 to TRBJ2-1, with TRBD2 matching 9 bases. The germline CDR1 and CDR2 sequences are DFQATT and SNEGSKA (reference sequence). The J segment lost 4 bases and the V segment lost 6 bases, leaving 7 bases of the junction unmatched. The CDR3 sequence is 14 residues long. The CDR3 coding sequence is TGCAGTGCCTCCCCGACTAGCGGTTACAATGAGCAGTTCTTC. Translated: CSASPTSGYNEQFF.

The chain couples TRBV9 to TRBJ1-2; a weak D match, TRBD1 (5 bases). The CDR3 covers 14 residues. The ends were cut back, 0 bases at V and 6 bases at J, with 12 bases in the middle. CDR1 SGDLS and CDR2 YYNGEE come from the germline V gene. The CDR3 DNA sequence: TGTGCCAGCAGCGTAGACGCAGGGAATAATGGCTACACCTTC. It translates to CASSVDAGNNGYTF. The complete variable domain, with remaining parts taken from reference TRBV9 and TRBJ1-2, reads DSGVTQTPKHLITATGQRVTLRCSPRSGDLSVYWYQQSLDQGLQFLIQYYNGEERAKGNILERFSAQQFPDLHSELNLSSLELGDSALYFCASSVDAGNNGYTFGSGTRLTVV.

V is TRBV11-2 and J is TRBJ2-4; 11 bases are a match to TRBD2. The CDR3 consists of 17 residues. The germline CDR1 and CDR2 sequences are SGHAT and FQNNGV. V gave up 6 bases and J gave up 1 base; unmatched junction bases: 8. The CDR3 coding sequence is TGTGCCAGCAGTCCTGGACTAGCGGGCAACGCCAAAAACATTCAGTACTTC. The encoded protein is CASSPGLAGNAKNIQYF. Full variable domain (outside the CDR3, taken from reference TRBV11-2 and TRBJ2-4): EAGVAQSPRYKIIEKRQSVAFWCNPISGHATLYWYQQILGQGPKLLIQFQNNGVVDDSQLPKDRFSAERLKGVDSTLKIQPAKLEDSAVYLCASSPGLAGNAKNIQYFGAGTRLSVL.

This clonotype was counted a few times. Written as DNA, the CDR3 is TGTGCCAGCAGTCCCCGCCGAGCCTTGGCGCAGTACTTC. This encodes CASSPRRALAQYF. V is TRBV27 and J is TRBJ2-7, with unresolved D. V lost 5 bases and J lost 9, with 17 bases in between. This CDR3 contains 13 residues. Germline-derived CDR1 and CDR2 are MNHEY and SMNVEV (reference sequence).

This clonotype was seen a handful of times. The chain has TRBV7-2 and TRBJ1-4, with D hard to call. The CDR3 runs 14 residues. Germline V gene sequence: CDR1 SGHTA, CDR2 FQGNSA. Trimming took 5 bases from V and 0 from J, leaving 7 bases between them. The CDR3 protein is CASSHRATNEKLFF. For the CDR3, the DNA is TGTGCCAGCAGCCACCGGGCAACTAATGAAAAACTGTTTTTT.

The rearrangement joins TRBV5-1 to TRBJ2-5; possible D gene TRBD2, 7 bases. The CDR3 spans 16 residues. CDR1 and CDR2 from the germline V gene are SGHRS and YFSETQ. V lost 3 bases and J 3 bases, leaving 18 bases between the germline ends. CDR3 amino acids: CASSWRGRTAKETQYF. The CDR3 nucleotides read TGCGCCAGCAGCTGGCGGGGGCGGACAGCGAAAGAGACCCAGTACTTC.

The V gene is TRBV6-5, the J gene TRBJ2-5, with unresolved D. V lost 2 bases, J lost 2 bases, and 12 bases lay in between. Germline assignment: CDR1 MNHEY and CDR2 SVGAGI. This CDR3 spans 15 amino acids. CDR3 in amino acids: CASSYGVAPQETQYF. The CDR3 region has the DNA TGTGCCAGCAGTTACGGGGTAGCCCCTCAAGAGACCCAGTACTTC.

This clonotype was counted between two and nine times. V and J are TRBV9 and TRBJ2-5, with a weak D call TRBD2 (6 bases). V dropped 0 bases and J dropped 2 bases, with 11 bases sitting between them. Looked up from germline, CDR1 is SGDLS and CDR2 is YYNGEE. This CDR3 is built from 15 residues. CDR3 bases: TGTGCCAGCAGCGTAGCTGGGGGGATACAAGAGACCCAGTACTTC. As protein: CASSVAGGIQETQYF. Filled out from reference TRBV9 and TRBJ2-5, the complete variable domain reads DSGVTQTPKHLITATGQRVTLRCSPRSGDLSVYWYQQSLDQGLQFLIQYYNGEERAKGNILERFSAQQFPDLHSELNLSSLELGDSALYFCASSVAGGIQETQYFGPGTRLLVL.

The chain recombines TRBV20-1 with TRBJ2-7; a possible D gene is TRBD1 (5 bases). Looked up from germline, CDR1 is DFQATT and CDR2 is SNEGSKA (reference sequence). V was shortened by 0 bases and J by 4 bases, with 10 bases between the two germline ends. The CDR3 covers 13 residues. For the CDR3, the DNA is TGCAGTGCTAGAGAAGACAGAAGATACGAGCAGTACTTC. This encodes CSAREDRRYEQYF.

This clonotype was counted at least ten times. The chain's CDR3 is CASTGAGSSINEQFF. In DNA form, the CDR3 reads TGTGCCAGTACCGGGGCAGGGTCAAGCATCAATGAGCAGTTCTTC. The chain carries TRBV12-3 or TRBV12-4 and TRBJ2-1, with D tentatively TRBD1 or TRBD2 (5 bases each). CDR3 length: 15 amino acids. Trimming cost V 9 bases and J 6 bases, with 21 bases left between them.

This clonotype was counted ten times or more. The CDR3 DNA follows: TGCAGTGCTAGCCAGGCCTTTCCCGGGGAGCTGTTTTTT. Residues: CSASQAFPGELFF. V is TRBV20-1 and J is TRBJ2-2, with D unclear. Trimming took off 3 bases at V and 6 bases at J, with 11 bases between the two ends. The length of the CDR3 is 13 residues. Per germline, CDR1 DFQATT and CDR2 SNEGSKA (reference sequence).

This clonotype occurred many times. J is TRBJ2-5 and V is TRBV29-1; 8 nucleotides align to TRBD1. The CDR3 has 13 amino acids. After removal of 4 bases from V and 5 bases from J, the junction contained 6 bases not matched to a gene. The V gene's germline CDR1 is SQVTM and CDR2 ANQGSEA. Written as DNA, the CDR3 is TGCAGCGTTGGAGGACAGGGCCAGGAGACCCAGTACTTC. Protein: CSVGGQGQETQYF.

This clonotype was seen many times. The chain couples TRBV4-2 to TRBJ2-5; TRBD2 aligns across 8 bases. J lost 3 bases, V lost 0 bases, and 9 bases had no gene match. The CDR3 is made up of 17 amino acids. CDR1 is LGHNA, CDR2 YNFKEQ, per germline. CDR3 coding DNA: TGTGCCAGCAGCCAAGAGTTTGACGGGGGACTAGAAGAGACCCAGTACTTC. This translates into CASSQEFDGGLEETQYF.

The rearrangement joins TRBV20-1 to TRBJ1-5; the D gene is possibly TRBD1 (5 bases). This CDR3 is built from 11 residues. V lost 6 bases and J 12 bases, leaving 15 bases between the germline ends. Germline CDR1 is DFQATT and CDR2 is SNEGSKA (reference sequence). The CDR3 is CSALWDGLQHF. The DNA of the CDR3 is TGCAGTGCCCTCTGGGACGGGCTCCAGCATTTT.

The V gene is TRBV12-3 or TRBV12-4, the J gene TRBJ2-1, with D tentatively TRBD2 (6 bases). Trimming stripped 5 bases from V and 8 bases from J, with 22 bases between. This CDR3 is built from 16 residues. DNA for the CDR3: TGTGCCAGCAGTCTGTTCGGGAGAGCCGTGGGAGATGAGCAGTTCTTC. Translating it yields CASSLFGRAVGDEQFF.

This clonotype was seen only a few times. The chain recombines TRBV12-3 or TRBV12-4 with TRBJ2-5; D uncertain. This CDR3 has 17 amino acids. The V end lost 6 bases, the J end lost 5 bases, and 25 bases lay between the germline ends. CDR3 coding DNA: TGTGCCAGCAGGCTGGGAAGGGCTTCCACACTGGGGGAGACCCAGTACTTC. It specifies CASRLGRASTLGETQYF.

This chain connects TRBV7-2 to TRBJ2-7; D remains ambiguous. The CDR3 is 12 amino acids. CDR1 and CDR2 (germline): SGHTA, FQGNSA. The ends were cut back, 0 bases at V and 6 bases at J, with 6 bases in the middle. In nucleotides, the CDR3 is TGTGCCAGCAGCTTAGCCGTTACCGAGCAGTACTTC. Residues: CASSLAVTEQYF.

The table lists this clonotype with a few counts. The rearrangement links TRBV6-2 or TRBV6-3 to TRBJ2-4; TRBD1 matches at 7 bases. This CDR3 contains 17 residues. Trimming cost V 2 bases and J 5 bases; bases outside gene matches: 12. Germline V CDR1 and CDR2: MNHEY, SVGEGT. For the CDR3, the DNA is TGTGCCAGCAGTTACCCGACTACCGGGACAGCACAAAACATTCAGTACTTC. Its translation is CASSYPTTGTAQNIQYF.

The chain joins TRBV6-5 to TRBJ1-1, with no clear D. The CDR3 is 14 amino acids. The germline V and J ends were trimmed by 5 bases and 8 bases, with 18 bases remaining between them. CDR1 is MNHEY, CDR2 SVGAGI, per germline. The CDR3 region has the DNA TGTGCCAGCAGTCAATTCTACCAACGGCTGGAAGCTTTCTTT. This codes for CASSQFYQRLEAFF.

This clonotype turned up a few times. The rearrangement uses TRBV20-1 and TRBJ2-3, with D possibly TRBD2 on 6 matching bases. The germline gives CDR1 DFQATT, CDR2 SNEGSKA (reference sequence). V shed 6 bases and J shed 5 bases, with 18 bases lying between them. This CDR3 region has 14 residues. The CDR3 is CSAKTGTLLDTQYF. The CDR3 DNA reads as TGCAGTGCGAAAACCGGGACTCTGCTAGATACGCAGTATTTT.

This clonotype was counted at least ten times. The V call is TRBV29-1, the J call TRBJ2-1; no clear D gene. Germline lookup yields CDR1 SQVTM and CDR2 ANQGSEA. The V gene lost 1 base and the J gene lost 0 bases, with 10 bases spanning the gap. The CDR3 is 15 amino acids. The CDR3 spells CSVEGGFYSYNEQFF. CDR3 coding DNA: TGCAGCGTTGAAGGAGGTTTTTACTCCTACAATGAGCAGTTCTTC.

V usage is TRBV5-8 and J usage is TRBJ1-1, with D uncertain. Germline loops: CDR1 SGHTS, CDR2 YDEGEE. The CDR3 is 13 amino acids. Trimming took 1 base from V and 10 from J, leaving 14 bases between them. CDR3 nucleotide sequence: TGTGCCAGCAGCTTGCCCACCGCCCGAGGAGCTTTCTTT. Encoded protein: CASSLPTARGAFF.

This clonotype was detected only a few times. The chain uses TRBV27 and TRBJ2-1; TRBD1 is a possible D gene (5 bases). This CDR3 spans 13 amino acids. Deletions cut 3 bases from V and 6 bases from J, with 9 bases between. Germline V gene lookup returns CDR1 MNHEY and CDR2 SMNVEV (reference sequence). As DNA, the CDR3 is TGTGCCAGCAGTTTTACAGGTACCAATGAGCAGTTCTTC. Translating it yields CASSFTGTNEQFF.

The chain uses TRBV6-1 and TRBJ2-1; 8 bases agree with TRBD2. Germline V CDR1 and CDR2: MNHNS, SASEGT. Losses at the gene ends were 8 bases for V and 6 bases for J; bases not matched to a gene: 6. The CDR3 loop spans 13 amino acids. DNA of the CDR3: TGTGCCAGCGCCCGGGAGGGCCCCAATGAGCAGTTCTTC. Translating gives CASAREGPNEQFF.

This clonotype has ten or more counts. This chain links TRBV7-2 with TRBJ2-7; TRBD2 agrees at 11 bases. Trimming at V came to 0 bases and at J to 4 bases, leaving 2 bases not matched to a gene. From germline, CDR1 is SGHTA and CDR2 FQGNSA. The CDR3 has 15 amino acids. The CDR3 loop reads CASSLATSGNYEQYF. CDR3 DNA sequence: TGTGCCAGCAGCTTAGCGACTAGCGGGAATTACGAGCAGTACTTC.

The table lists this clonotype with a few counts. J is TRBJ2-3 and V is TRBV7-6; possibly TRBD2 for D (6 bases). V lost 5 bases, J lost 0 bases, and 18 bases lay in between. The CDR3 spans 17 residues. CDR1 and CDR2 from the germline V gene are SGHVS and FNYEAQ. CDR3 nucleotides: TGTGCCAGCAGCACCCGGAGGACGGGGACTAGCACAGATACGCAGTATTTT. This gives the protein CASSTRRTGTSTDTQYF.

This clonotype was detected only a few times. The chain couples TRBV2 to TRBJ1-6; D is uncertain. CDR1 is SNHLY and CDR2 is FYNNEI in the germline V gene. The CDR3 consists of 15 residues. Between the trimmed V and J ends, which lost 6 bases and 11 bases, there was a span of 20 bases. The CDR3 DNA reads as TGTGCCAGCAGACGCAACCGGGATGGCGGGCCACCCCTCCACTTT. Residues: CASRRNRDGGPPLHF.

This clonotype was counted many times. The genes are TRBV6-1 and TRBJ2-2, with TRBD2 identical over 11 bases. Losses at the gene ends were 6 bases for V and 7 bases for J; bases not matched to a gene: 7. The CDR3 length is 15 residues. Per the germline V gene, CDR1 is MNHNS and CDR2 is SASEGT. CDR3 bases: TGTGCCAGCAGGAACTTAGCGGGGGGGATCGGGGAGCTGTTTTTT. This translates into CASRNLAGGIGELFF.

This chain joins TRBV7-8 and TRBJ2-3; the D gene is possibly TRBD2 (6 bases). Trimming pared 0 bases from V and 0 bases from J, leaving 10 bases between. The germline CDR1 and CDR2 sequences are SGHVS and FQNEAQ. The CDR3 has 16 residues. CDR3 residues: CASSLALGGSTDTQYF. The CDR3 DNA is TGTGCCAGCAGCTTAGCGCTCGGGGGAAGCACAGATACGCAGTATTTT. Full variable domain (remainder filled in from reference TRBV7-8 and TRBJ2-3): GAGVSQSPRYKVAKRGQDVALRCDPISGHVSLFWYQQALGQGPEFLTYFQNEAQLDKSGLPSDRFFAERPEGSVSTLKIQRTQQEDSAVYLCASSLALGGSTDTQYFGPGTRLTVL.

This chain links TRBV12-3 or TRBV12-4 with TRBJ1-6, with D maybe TRBD1 (5 bases). This CDR3 spans 15 amino acids. Between the trimmed V and J ends, which lost 5 bases and 7 bases, there was a span of 15 bases. CDR3 in amino acids: CASSGGVLSNSPLHF. The DNA of the CDR3 is TGTGCCAGCAGTGGGGGTGTGCTGAGCAATTCACCCCTCCACTTT.

This clonotype was counted at least ten times. This chain uses TRBV20-1 with TRBJ1-1; D ambiguous. Germline V CDR1 and CDR2: DFQATT, SNEGSKA (reference sequence). The CDR3 extends over 14 amino acids. Trimming left V 0 bases short and J 4 bases short, with 12 bases between. The CDR3 protein is CSARDTTVSTEAFF. The DNA of the CDR3 is TGCAGTGCTAGAGATACGACTGTGAGCACTGAAGCTTTCTTT.

This clonotype was detected many times. The V gene is TRBV24-1, the J gene TRBJ2-1; 10 bases agree with TRBD2. The germline V gene has CDR1 KGHDR and CDR2 SFDVKD. V dropped 0 bases and J dropped 7; count of bases not matched to a gene: 5. The CDR3 contains 16 residues. The CDR3 sequence is CATSDLGSGRVNEQFF. For the CDR3, the DNA is TGTGCCACCAGTGATTTGGGCAGCGGGAGGGTAAATGAGCAGTTCTTC.